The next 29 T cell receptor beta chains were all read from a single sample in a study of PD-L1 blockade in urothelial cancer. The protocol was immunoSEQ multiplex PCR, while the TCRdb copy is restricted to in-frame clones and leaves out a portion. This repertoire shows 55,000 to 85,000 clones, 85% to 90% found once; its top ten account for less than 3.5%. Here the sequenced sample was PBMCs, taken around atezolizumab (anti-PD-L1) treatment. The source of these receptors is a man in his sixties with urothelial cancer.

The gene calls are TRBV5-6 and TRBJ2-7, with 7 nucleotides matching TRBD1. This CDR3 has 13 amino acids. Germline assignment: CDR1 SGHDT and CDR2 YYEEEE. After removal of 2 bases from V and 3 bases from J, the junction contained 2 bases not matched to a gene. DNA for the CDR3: TGTGCCAGCAGCTTTCAGGGGGTCTACGAGCAGTACTTC. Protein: CASSFQGVYEQYF.

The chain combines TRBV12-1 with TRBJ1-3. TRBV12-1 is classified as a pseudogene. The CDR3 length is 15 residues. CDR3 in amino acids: CARLLVRFSGNTIYF. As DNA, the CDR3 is TGTGCCAGACTACTCGTTAGATTCTCTGGAAACACCATATATTTT.

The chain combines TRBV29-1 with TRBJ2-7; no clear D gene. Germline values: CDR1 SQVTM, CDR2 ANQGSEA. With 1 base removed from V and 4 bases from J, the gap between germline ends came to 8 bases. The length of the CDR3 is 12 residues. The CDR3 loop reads CSVEVRLYEQYF. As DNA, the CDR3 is TGCAGCGTTGAAGTTCGTCTTTACGAGCAGTACTTC.

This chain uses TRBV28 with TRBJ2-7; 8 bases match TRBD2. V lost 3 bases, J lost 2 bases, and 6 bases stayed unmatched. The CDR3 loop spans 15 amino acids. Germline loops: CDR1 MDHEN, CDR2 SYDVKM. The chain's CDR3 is CASSFTLAGTYEQYF. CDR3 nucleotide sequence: TGTGCCAGCAGTTTTACTTTAGCGGGGACCTACGAGCAGTACTTC.

As DNA, the CDR3 is TGTGCCAGCAGTGTGCACGTGACAGGGGTTGGTGAGCAGTACTTC. Its translation is CASSVHVTGVGEQYF. This sequence joins TRBV2 and TRBJ2-7; 8 bases agree with TRBD1. With 4 bases clipped from V and 7 bases from J, the junction kept 12 bases outside the gene matches. CDR1 is SNHLY, CDR2 FYNNEI, per germline. CDR3 length equals 15 residues.

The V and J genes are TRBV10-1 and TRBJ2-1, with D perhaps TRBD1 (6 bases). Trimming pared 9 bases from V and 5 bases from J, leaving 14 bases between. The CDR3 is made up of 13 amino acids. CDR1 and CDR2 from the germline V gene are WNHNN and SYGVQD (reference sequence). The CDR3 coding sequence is TGCGCCAGTTGGACAGACAGGAACAATGAGCAGTTCTTC. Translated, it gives CASWTDRNNEQFF.

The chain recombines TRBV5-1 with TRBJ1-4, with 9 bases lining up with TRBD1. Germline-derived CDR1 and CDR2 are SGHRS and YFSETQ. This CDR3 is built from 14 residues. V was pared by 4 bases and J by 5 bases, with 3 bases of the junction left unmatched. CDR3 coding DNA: TGCGCCAGCAGCATCGGGACAGGGAATGAAAAACTGTTTTTT. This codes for CASSIGTGNEKLFF.

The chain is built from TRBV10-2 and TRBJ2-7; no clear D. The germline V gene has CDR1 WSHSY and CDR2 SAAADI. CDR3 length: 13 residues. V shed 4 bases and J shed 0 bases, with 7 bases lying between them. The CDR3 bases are TGCGCCAGCAGTGGGCAATCCTCCTACGAGCAGTACTTC. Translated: CASSGQSSYEQYF.

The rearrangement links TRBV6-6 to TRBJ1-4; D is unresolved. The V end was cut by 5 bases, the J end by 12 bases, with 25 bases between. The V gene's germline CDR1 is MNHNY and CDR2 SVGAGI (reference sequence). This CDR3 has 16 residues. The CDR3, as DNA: TGTGCCAGCAGTCCGATGGGCCGGCGGAGGATAATGGAACTGTTTTTT. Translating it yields CASSPMGRRRIMELFF.

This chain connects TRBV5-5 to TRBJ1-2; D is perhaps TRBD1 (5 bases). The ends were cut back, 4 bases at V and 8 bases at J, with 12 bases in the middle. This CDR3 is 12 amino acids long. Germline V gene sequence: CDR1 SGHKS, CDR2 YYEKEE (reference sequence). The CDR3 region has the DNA TGTGCCAGCAGCCCTCAGGGTCACGGCTACACCTTC. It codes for CASSPQGHGYTF.

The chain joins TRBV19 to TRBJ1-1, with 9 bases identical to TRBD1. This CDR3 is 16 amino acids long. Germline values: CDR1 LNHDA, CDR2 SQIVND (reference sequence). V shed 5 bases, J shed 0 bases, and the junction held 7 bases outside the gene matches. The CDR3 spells CASSVRTGAMNTEAFF. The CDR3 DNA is TGTGCCAGTAGTGTACGGACAGGGGCGATGAACACTGAAGCTTTCTTT.

The CDR3 bases are TGTGCCAGTAGTATACAGGGGGGTCACACCGGGGAGCTGTTTTTT. This codes for CASSIQGGHTGELFF. The chain combines TRBV19 with TRBJ2-2; a weak D match, TRBD1 (7 bases). V lost 2 bases, J lost 3 bases, and 10 bases lay in between. From germline, CDR1 is LNHDA and CDR2 SQIVND (reference sequence). The CDR3 length is 15 residues.

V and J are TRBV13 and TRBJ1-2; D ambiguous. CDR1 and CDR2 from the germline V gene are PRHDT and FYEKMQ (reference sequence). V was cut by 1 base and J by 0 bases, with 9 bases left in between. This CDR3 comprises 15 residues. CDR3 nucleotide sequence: TGTGCCAGCAGCTTAGTGGGCAGGCCTAACTATGGCTACACCTTC. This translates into CASSLVGRPNYGYTF.

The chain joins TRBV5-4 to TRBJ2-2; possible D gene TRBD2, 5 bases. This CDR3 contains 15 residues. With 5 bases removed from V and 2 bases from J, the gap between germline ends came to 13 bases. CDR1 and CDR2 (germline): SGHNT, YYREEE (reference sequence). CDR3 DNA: TGTGCCAGCAGGACGGGAATGTCAAACACCGGGGAGCTGTTTTTT. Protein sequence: CASRTGMSNTGELFF. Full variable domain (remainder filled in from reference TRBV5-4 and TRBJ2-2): ETGVTQSPTHLIKTRGQQVTLRCSSQSGHNTVSWYQQALGQGPQFIFQYYREEENGRGNFPPRFSGLQFPNYSSELNVNALELDDSALYLCASRTGMSNTGELFFGEGSRLTVL.

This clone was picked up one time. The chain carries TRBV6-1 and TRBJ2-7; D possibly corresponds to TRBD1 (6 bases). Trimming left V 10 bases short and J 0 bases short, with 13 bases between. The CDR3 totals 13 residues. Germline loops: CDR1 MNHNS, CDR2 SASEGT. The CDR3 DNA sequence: TGTGCCACGGGCAGGGGCTACTCCTACGAGCAGTACTTC. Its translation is CATGRGYSYEQYF.

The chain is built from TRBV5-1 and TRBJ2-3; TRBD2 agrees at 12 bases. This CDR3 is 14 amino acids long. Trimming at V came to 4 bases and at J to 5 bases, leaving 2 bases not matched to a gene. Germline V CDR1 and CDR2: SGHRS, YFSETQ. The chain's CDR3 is CASSPGLAGDTQYF. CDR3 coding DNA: TGCGCCAGCAGCCCGGGACTAGCGGGAGATACGCAGTATTTT.

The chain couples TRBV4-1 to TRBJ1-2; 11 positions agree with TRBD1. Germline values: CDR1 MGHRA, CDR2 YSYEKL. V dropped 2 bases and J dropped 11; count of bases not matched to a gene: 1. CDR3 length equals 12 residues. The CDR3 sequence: CASSQRDRGYTF. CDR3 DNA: TGCGCCAGCAGCCAAAGGGACAGGGGGTACACCTTC.

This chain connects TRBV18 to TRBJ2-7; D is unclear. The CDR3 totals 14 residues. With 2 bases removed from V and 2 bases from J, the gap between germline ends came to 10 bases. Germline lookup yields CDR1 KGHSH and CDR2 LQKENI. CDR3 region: CASSPSPRAYEQYF. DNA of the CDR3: TGTGCCAGCTCACCAAGCCCCCGAGCCTACGAGCAGTACTTC.

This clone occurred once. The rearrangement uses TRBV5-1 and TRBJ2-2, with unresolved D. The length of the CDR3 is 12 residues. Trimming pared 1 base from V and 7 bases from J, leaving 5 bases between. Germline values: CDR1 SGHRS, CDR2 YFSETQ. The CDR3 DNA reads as TGCGCCAGCAGCTTGTTAGTCGGGGAGCTGTTTTTT. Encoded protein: CASSLLVGELFF.

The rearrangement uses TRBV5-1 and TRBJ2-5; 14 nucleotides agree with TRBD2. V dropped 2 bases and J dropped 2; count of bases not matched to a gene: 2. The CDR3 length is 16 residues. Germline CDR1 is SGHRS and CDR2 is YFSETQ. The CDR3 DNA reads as TGCGCCAGCAGCTTAAGACTAGCGGGAGGGCAAGAGACCCAGTACTTC. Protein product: CASSLRLAGGQETQYF.

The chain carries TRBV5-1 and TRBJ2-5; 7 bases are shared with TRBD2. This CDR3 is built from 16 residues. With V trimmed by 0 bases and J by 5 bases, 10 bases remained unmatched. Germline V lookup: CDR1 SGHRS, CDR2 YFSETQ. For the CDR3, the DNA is TGCGCCAGCAGCTTGGACGGCTCAGGGCGGGAGGAGACCCAGTACTTC. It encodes CASSLDGSGREETQYF.

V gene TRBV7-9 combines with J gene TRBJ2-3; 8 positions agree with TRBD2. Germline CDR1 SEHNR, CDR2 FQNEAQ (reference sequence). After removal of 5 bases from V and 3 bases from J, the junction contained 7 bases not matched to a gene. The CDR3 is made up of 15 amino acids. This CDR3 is CASSPGLVGTDTQYF. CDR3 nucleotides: TGTGCCAGCAGCCCGGGACTAGTCGGGACAGATACGCAGTATTTT.

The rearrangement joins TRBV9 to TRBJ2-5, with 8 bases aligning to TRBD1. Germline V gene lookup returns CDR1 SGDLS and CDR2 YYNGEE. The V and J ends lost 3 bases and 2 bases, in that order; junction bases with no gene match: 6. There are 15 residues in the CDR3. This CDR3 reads CASSAGTGLQETQYF. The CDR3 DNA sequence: TGTGCCAGCAGCGCCGGGACAGGACTGCAAGAGACCCAGTACTTC.

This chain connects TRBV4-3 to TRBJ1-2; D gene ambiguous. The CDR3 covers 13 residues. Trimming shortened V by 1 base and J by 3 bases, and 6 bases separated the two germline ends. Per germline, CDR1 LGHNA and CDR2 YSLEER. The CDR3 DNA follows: TGCGCCAGCAGCCAAGTCGTTGACTATGGCTACACCTTC. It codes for CASSQVVDYGYTF.

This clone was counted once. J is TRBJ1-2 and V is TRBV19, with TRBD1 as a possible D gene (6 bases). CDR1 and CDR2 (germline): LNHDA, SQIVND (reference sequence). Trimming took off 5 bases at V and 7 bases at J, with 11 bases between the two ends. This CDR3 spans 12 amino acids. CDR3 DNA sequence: TGTGCCAGTAGTCTGCTACAGGGTGGCTACACCTTC. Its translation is CASSLLQGGYTF.

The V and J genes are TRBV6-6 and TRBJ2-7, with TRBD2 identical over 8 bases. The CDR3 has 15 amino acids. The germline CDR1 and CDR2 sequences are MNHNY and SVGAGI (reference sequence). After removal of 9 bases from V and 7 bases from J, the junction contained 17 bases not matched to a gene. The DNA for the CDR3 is TGTGCCAGTCACCCGCGGGGTGGGCCGGGGGGGGAGCAGTACTTC. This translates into CASHPRGGPGGEQYF.

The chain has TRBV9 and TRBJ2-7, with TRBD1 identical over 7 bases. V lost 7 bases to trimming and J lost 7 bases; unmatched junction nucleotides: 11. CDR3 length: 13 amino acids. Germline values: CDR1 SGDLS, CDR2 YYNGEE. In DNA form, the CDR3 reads TGTGCCAGCGGGTTGACAGGGCTCGGGGAGCAGTACTTC. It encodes CASGLTGLGEQYF.

The DNA of the CDR3 is TGCGCCAGCAGTCGCCGATTATGCAGAGGCGCTGAAAGAGCTTTCTTT. Encoded protein: CASSRRLCRGAERAFF. The chain recombines TRBV23-1 with TRBJ1-1; D remains unclear. TRBV23-1 falls under the ORF class, with uncertain function. V was shortened by 4 bases and J by 10 bases, with 25 bases between the two germline ends. This CDR3 spans 16 amino acids.

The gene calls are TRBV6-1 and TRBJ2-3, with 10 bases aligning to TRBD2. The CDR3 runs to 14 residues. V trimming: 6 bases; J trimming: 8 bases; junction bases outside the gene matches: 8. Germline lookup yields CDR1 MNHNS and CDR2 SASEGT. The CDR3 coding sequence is TGTGCCAGCAGATCTAGCGGGAGCGTTGGTACGCAGTATTTT. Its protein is CASRSSGSVGTQYF.